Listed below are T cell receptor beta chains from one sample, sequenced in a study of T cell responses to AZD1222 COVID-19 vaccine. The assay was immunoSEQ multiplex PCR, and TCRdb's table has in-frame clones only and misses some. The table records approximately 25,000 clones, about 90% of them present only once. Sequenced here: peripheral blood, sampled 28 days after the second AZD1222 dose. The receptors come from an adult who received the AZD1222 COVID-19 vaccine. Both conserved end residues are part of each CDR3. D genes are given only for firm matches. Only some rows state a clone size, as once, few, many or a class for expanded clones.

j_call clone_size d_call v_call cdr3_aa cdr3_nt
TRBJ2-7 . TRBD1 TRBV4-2 CASRKTTGTHEQYF TGTGCCAGCAGGAAGACGACAGGGACCCACGAGCAGTACTTC
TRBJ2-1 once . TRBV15 CATSRDFGNEQFF TGTGCCACCAGCAGAGATTTCGGCAATGAGCAGTTCTTC
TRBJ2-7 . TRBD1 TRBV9 CASSGTGPDQYF TGTGCCAGCAGCGGGACAGGGCCAGATCAGTACTTC
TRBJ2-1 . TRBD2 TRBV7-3 CASSNLAGPQSNGQFF TGTGCCAGCAGCAATTTAGCGGGACCCCAATCGAACGGGCAGTTCTTC
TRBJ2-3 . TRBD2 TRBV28 CASSPGGARTDTQYF TGTGCCAGCAGTCCGGGGGGGGCTCGCACAGATACGCAGTATTTT
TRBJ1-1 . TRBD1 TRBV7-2 CASSQGGTEAFF TGTGCCAGCAGCCAGGGGGGCACTGAAGCTTTCTTT
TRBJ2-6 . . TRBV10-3 CAISDSSGANVLTF TGTGCCATCAGTGACAGCTCTGGGGCCAACGTCCTGACTTTC
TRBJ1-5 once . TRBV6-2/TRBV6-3 CASSYSGGKQPQHF TGTGCCAGCAGTTACTCAGGCGGAAAACAGCCCCAGCATTTT
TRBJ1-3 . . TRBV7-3 CASSLTHRNTIYF TGTGCCAGCAGCTTAACTCATCGAAACACCATATATTTT
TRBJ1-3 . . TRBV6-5 CASSYSPSSGNTIYF TGTGCCAGCAGTTACTCTCCGAGCTCTGGAAACACCATATATTTT
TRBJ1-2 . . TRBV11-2 CASSFATANYGYTF TGTGCCAGCAGCTTTGCTACGGCTAACTATGGCTACACCTTC
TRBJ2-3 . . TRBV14 CASSQDRFQGDTQYF TGTGCCAGCAGCCAAGATAGATTCCAGGGAGATACGCAGTATTTT
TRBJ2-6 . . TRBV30 CARGAYHSGANVLTF TGTGCCCGAGGGGCATATCATTCTGGGGCCAACGTCCTGACTTTC
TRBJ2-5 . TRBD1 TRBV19 CASATGTDQETQYF TGTGCCAGTGCTACCGGGACAGACCAAGAGACCCAGTACTTC
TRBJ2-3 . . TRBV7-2 CASSSSRGDTDTQYF TGTGCCAGCAGCTCTAGCAGGGGGGACACAGATACGCAGTATTTT
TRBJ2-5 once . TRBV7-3 CASSTGQKETQYF TGTGCCAGCAGCACCGGACAGAAAGAGACCCAGTACTTC
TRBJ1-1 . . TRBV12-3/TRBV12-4 CASLRVGTAEAFF TGTGCCAGCCTTAGGGTGGGGACCGCTGAAGCTTTCTTT
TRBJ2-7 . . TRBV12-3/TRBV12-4 CASSQNPSREQYF TGTGCCAGCAGCCAAAATCCCTCCCGCGAGCAGTACTTC
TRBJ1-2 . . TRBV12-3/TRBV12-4 CASSFSGYGYTF TGTGCCAGCAGTTTTTCGGGCTATGGCTACACCTTC
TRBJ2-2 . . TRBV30 CAWSAHGAGELFF TGTGCCTGGAGTGCACATGGGGCCGGGGAGCTGTTTTTT
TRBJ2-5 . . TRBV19 CASSIDQETQYF TGTGCCAGTAGTATAGACCAAGAGACCCAGTACTTC
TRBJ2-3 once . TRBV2 CASSGQRSGTQYF TGTGCCAGCAGTGGGCAGAGGAGTGGTACGCAGTATTTT
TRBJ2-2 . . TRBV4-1 CASSQEGAGNTWLPGELFF TGCGCCAGCAGCCAAGAAGGGGCAGGGAATACGTGGCTTCCCGGGGAGCTGTTTTTT
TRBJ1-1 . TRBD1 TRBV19 CASSDRVNTEAFF TGTGCCAGTTCTGACAGGGTGAACACTGAAGCTTTCTTT
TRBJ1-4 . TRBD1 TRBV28 CASRRDRGNEKLFF TGTGCCAGCCGGCGGGACAGGGGAAATGAAAAACTGTTTTTT
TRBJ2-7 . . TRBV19 CASSPAGTYYEQYF TGTGCCAGTAGTCCGGCCGGGACTTATTACGAGCAGTACTTC
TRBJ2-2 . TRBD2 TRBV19 CASSTLAGVVGELFF TGTGCCAGTAGTACCCTAGCGGGAGTAGTCGGGGAGCTGTTTTTT
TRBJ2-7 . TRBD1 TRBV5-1 CASSPPGTGVLHEQYF TGCGCCAGCAGCCCCCCGGGGACAGGGGTCTTGCACGAGCAGTACTTC
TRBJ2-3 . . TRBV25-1 CASSGGLSTDTQYF TGTGCCAGCAGTGGGGGCCTTAGCACAGATACGCAGTATTTT
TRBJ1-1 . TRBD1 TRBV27 CASSAWDRNTEAFF TGTGCCAGCAGTGCCTGGGACAGGAACACTGAAGCTTTCTTT
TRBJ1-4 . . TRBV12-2 CASRHGDDRLTNEKLFF TGTGCAAGTCGCCATGGCGACGATCGTTTAACTAATGAAAAACTGTTTTTT
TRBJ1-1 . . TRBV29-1 CSVDGQTNTEAFF TGCAGCGTTGACGGCCAAACGAACACTGAAGCTTTCTTT
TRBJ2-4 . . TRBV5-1 CASSLEGLAKNIQYF TGCGCCAGCAGCCTAGAGGGACTAGCCAAAAACATTCAGTACTTC
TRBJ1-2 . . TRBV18 CASSVGQLYGYTF TGTGCCAGCTCAGTGGGACAACTCTATGGCTACACCTTC
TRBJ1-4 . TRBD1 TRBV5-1 CASSADRAEKLFF TGCGCCAGCAGCGCGGACAGGGCCGAAAAACTGTTTTTT